The 22 T cell receptor beta chains below come from one sample, sequenced in a study of blood T cell repertoires in COVID-19. The table came from immunoSEQ multiplex PCR; TCRdb's copy has only in-frame clones and leaves some out. The table has about 210,000 clones, about four fifths seen once; the top ten hold roughly 8%. Material: peripheral blood. These TCRs come from a woman aged 45-59 years with acute or convalescent COVID-19.

The chain has TRBV18 and TRBJ2-7; D is perhaps TRBD2 (5 bases). In germline, CDR1 is KGHSH, CDR2 LQKENI. Trimming removed 6 bases from V and 1 base from J, with 10 bases in between. The CDR3 runs to 13 residues. This CDR3 is CASSLRESYEQYF. The CDR3 DNA reads as TGTGCCAGCTCCCTCCGGGAATCCTACGAGCAGTACTTC.

The rearrangement joins TRBV2 to TRBJ2-3, with 7 bases fitting TRBD2. The V gene's germline CDR1 is SNHLY and CDR2 FYNNEI. V lost 10 bases and J lost 0; bases outside the gene matches: 7. The CDR3 has 14 amino acids. For the CDR3, the DNA is TGTGCCATCCATAGCGGGTATAGCACAGATACGCAGTATTTT. The encoded protein is CAIHSGYSTDTQYF.

The chain links TRBV6-6 to TRBJ2-7; tentatively, D is TRBD2 (5 bases). V was shortened by 6 bases and J by 3 bases, with 18 bases between the two germline ends. The germline V gene has CDR1 MNHNY and CDR2 SVGAGI (reference sequence). This CDR3 has 15 residues. The CDR3 DNA follows: TGTGCCAGCAGGCCGGACCAAGGTCGGGGCTACGAGCAGTACTTC. Encoded protein: CASRPDQGRGYEQYF.

This sequence joins TRBV10-3 and TRBJ2-2; TRBD2 matches 9 bases. The V and J ends lost 7 bases and 2 bases, in that order; junction bases with no gene match: 8. CDR3 size: 16 residues. Germline loops: CDR1 ENHRY, CDR2 SYGVKD. CDR3 nucleotides: TGTGCCATCAACTCCCGTAGCGGGAGTAACACCGGGGAGCTGTTTTTT. Translated, it gives CAINSRSGSNTGELFF.

V usage is TRBV5-8 and J usage is TRBJ2-1, with a possible D match to TRBD1 (5 bases). Germline V gene lookup returns CDR1 SGHTS and CDR2 YDEGEE. Trimming stripped 7 bases from V and 1 base from J, with 15 bases between. The CDR3 spans 15 residues. The CDR3 bases are TGTGCCAGCGAATCAGGGATCGGGTCCTACAATGAGCAGTTCTTC. It codes for CASESGIGSYNEQFF.

The chain is built from TRBV21-1 and TRBJ2-7; the table's D call TRBD2 went unverified against the DNA. TRBV21-1 is classified as a pseudogene. This CDR3 has 19 residues. The CDR3: CASSNPTSGRAKFSYEQYF. CDR3 in DNA: TGTGCCAGCAGCAACCCCACTAGCGGGAGGGCCAAATTTTCCTACGAGCAGTACTTC.

The V gene is TRBV9, the J gene TRBJ2-2; the match to TRBD2 covers 7 bases. V lost 7 bases, J lost 7 bases, and 13 bases stayed unmatched. CDR1 is SGDLS and CDR2 is YYNGEE in the germline V gene. The CDR3 is made up of 15 amino acids. The CDR3 DNA sequence: TGTGCCAGCGGGATAGGGGACTACCTCCTCGGGGAGCTGTTTTTT. Protein product: CASGIGDYLLGELFF.

The V and J genes are TRBV29-1 and TRBJ1-5; 7 positions agree with TRBD1. This CDR3 spans 13 amino acids. Trimming removed 6 bases from V and 3 bases from J; junction bases left unmatched: 5. Germline values: CDR1 SQVTM, CDR2 ANQGSEA. This chain's CDR3 is CSVRTGLNQPQHF. The CDR3 DNA reads as TGCAGCGTCCGGACAGGTCTCAATCAGCCCCAGCATTTT.

The V call is TRBV28, the J call TRBJ2-7, with D possibly TRBD2 on 5 matching bases. Looked up from germline, CDR1 is MDHEN and CDR2 is SYDVKM. V was shortened by 6 bases and J by 0 bases, with 9 bases between the two germline ends. The CDR3 consists of 13 residues. This CDR3 reads CASSLGSSYEQYF. CDR3 in DNA: TGTGCCAGCAGCCTAGGGAGCTCCTACGAGCAGTACTTC.

This rearrangement joins TRBV12-3 or TRBV12-4 to TRBJ1-2; 9 bases agree with TRBD1. There are 13 residues in the CDR3. After removal of 6 bases from V and 8 bases from J, the junction contained 7 bases not matched to a gene. CDR3 sequence: CASSRDRAHGYTF. For the CDR3, the DNA is TGTGCCAGCAGCCGGGACAGGGCTCACGGCTACACCTTC.

This clone was seen a single time. The V gene is TRBV19, the J gene TRBJ2-3; 13 positions match TRBD2. The CDR3 length is 16 residues. V lost 7 bases, J lost 6 bases, and 10 bases stayed unmatched. The germline gives CDR1 LNHDA, CDR2 SQIVND (reference sequence). The chain's CDR3 is CASKRRTSGSGDTQYF. The DNA of the CDR3 is TGTGCCAGTAAACGACGGACTAGCGGGAGTGGGGATACGCAGTATTTT. The full variable domain, rest sourced from reference TRBV19 and TRBJ2-3, is DGGITQSPKYLFRKEGQNVTLSCEQNLNHDAMYWYRQDPGQGLRLIYYSQIVNDFQKGDIAEGYSVSREKKESFPLTVTSAQKNPTAFYLCASKRRTSGSGDTQYFGPGTRLTVL.

The chain couples TRBV5-1 to TRBJ2-2; TRBD2 matches at 11 bases. CDR3 size: 18 residues. Germline lookup yields CDR1 SGHRS and CDR2 YFSETQ. The V segment lost 0 bases and the J segment 0 bases; nucleotides outside the gene matches: 4. In DNA form, the CDR3 reads TGCGCCAGCAGCTTGGAGTCTAGCGGGAGGACGAACACCGGGGAGCTGTTTTTT. This codes for CASSLESSGRTNTGELFF.

The chain uses TRBV10-2 and TRBJ1-2, with D perhaps matching TRBD1 (5 bases). This CDR3 spans 13 amino acids. Deletions cut 6 bases from V and 6 bases from J, with 14 bases between. CDR1 and CDR2 (germline): WSHSY, SAAADI. The chain's CDR3 is CASSPGPENGYTF. As DNA, the CDR3 is TGCGCCAGCAGCCCAGGGCCAGAAAATGGCTACACCTTC.

This clone occurred once. This chain joins TRBV7-3 and TRBJ2-7; TRBD2 aligns across 8 bases. Germline CDR1 SGHTA, CDR2 FQGTGA. V was pared by 1 base and J by 3 bases, with 14 bases of the junction left unmatched. This CDR3 is built from 18 residues. CDR3 in amino acids: CASSLNPVTSAEFYEQYF. Written as DNA, the CDR3 is TGTGCCAGCAGCTTAAACCCCGTGACTAGCGCTGAATTCTACGAGCAGTACTTC.

The rearrangement uses TRBV11-2 and TRBJ2-7; D perhaps matches TRBD2 (5 bases). Trimming took off 3 bases at V and 6 bases at J, with 12 bases between the two ends. Germline lookup yields CDR1 SGHAT and CDR2 FQNNGV. The CDR3 sequence is 13 residues long. CDR3 residues: CASSLLTSGEQYF. Written as DNA, the CDR3 is TGTGCCAGCAGCTTGTTAACTAGTGGCGAGCAGTACTTC.

CDR3 nucleotide sequence: TGTGCCAGTAGTACGGGGACAATTGGGGACACCGGGGAGCTGTTTTTT. It codes for CASSTGTIGDTGELFF. V is TRBV19 and J is TRBJ2-2, with a tentative D call TRBD1 (6 bases). Trimming took off 4 bases at V and 3 bases at J, with 15 bases between the two ends. Germline V lookup: CDR1 LNHDA, CDR2 SQIVND (reference sequence). This CDR3 contains 16 residues.

V is TRBV10-3 and J is TRBJ2-5; 10 nucleotides line up with TRBD1. Trimming took 6 bases from V and 2 from J; bases not matched to a gene: 3. This CDR3 spans 14 amino acids. Germline CDR1 reads ENHRY; CDR2 reads SYGVKD. The DNA for the CDR3 is TGTGCCATCAGGGGGGGACAGGGGCAAGAGACCCAGTACTTC. Translating gives CAIRGGQGQETQYF.

V and J are TRBV7-2 and TRBJ2-3, with D hard to call. CDR1 is SGHTA, CDR2 FQGNSA, per germline. This CDR3 comprises 14 residues. Trimming removed 4 bases at V and 5 bases at J, with 13 bases between. The CDR3 coding sequence is TGTGCCAGCAGCTGGTTTGCGGAGAAAGATACGCAGTATTTT. Translated, it gives CASSWFAEKDTQYF.

J is TRBJ2-2 and V is TRBV12-5, with D tentatively TRBD1 (5 bases). Trimming stripped 3 bases from V and 5 bases from J, with 10 bases between. This CDR3 has 14 amino acids. Germline-derived CDR1 and CDR2 are LGHNT and FRNRAP. The CDR3 protein is CASGFPRGTGELFF. The CDR3 nucleotides are TGTGCTAGTGGTTTCCCTAGGGGTACCGGGGAGCTGTTTTTT.

The sample holds a few counts of this clone. The CDR3 region is CASSRGGEHHGYTF. Written as DNA, the CDR3 is TGTGCCAGCTCCCGCGGAGGGGAACACCATGGCTACACCTTC. The J gene is TRBJ1-2, the V gene TRBV28; weak D call: TRBD1 (5 bases). Deletions cut 8 bases from V and 6 bases from J, with 19 bases between. CDR3 length: 14 residues. CDR1 is MDHEN, CDR2 SYDVKM, per germline.

The gene calls are TRBV6-5 and TRBJ2-1; possible D gene TRBD1, 6 bases. There are 14 residues in the CDR3. Germline CDR1 and CDR2: MNHEY and SVGAGI. Trimming removed 9 bases at V and 5 bases at J, with 17 bases between. CDR3 nucleotides: TGTGCCAGTCACCCCGGGACACAAAACAATGAGCAGTTCTTC. It is translated as CASHPGTQNNEQFF.

The chain combines TRBV19 with TRBJ2-1; D possibly corresponds to TRBD1 (5 bases). V was shortened by 0 bases and J by 7 bases, with 16 bases between the two germline ends. The CDR3 runs to 16 residues. Germline-derived CDR1 and CDR2 are LNHDA and SQIVND (reference sequence). For the CDR3, the DNA is TGTGCCAGTAGTATAGATCATGGCAGGGTAACAAATGAGCAGTTCTTC. This codes for CASSIDHGRVTNEQFF.